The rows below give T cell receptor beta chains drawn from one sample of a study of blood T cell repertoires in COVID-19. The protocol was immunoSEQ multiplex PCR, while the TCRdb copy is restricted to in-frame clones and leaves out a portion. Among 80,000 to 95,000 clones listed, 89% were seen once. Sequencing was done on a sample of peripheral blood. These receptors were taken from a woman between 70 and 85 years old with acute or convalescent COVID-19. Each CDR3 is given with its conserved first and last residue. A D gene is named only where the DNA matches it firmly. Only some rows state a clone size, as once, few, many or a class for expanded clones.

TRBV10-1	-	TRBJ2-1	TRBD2	CASSVGTTLGSEQFF	TGCGCCAGCAGTGTCGGGACTACGCTGGGGAGTGAGCAGTTCTTC
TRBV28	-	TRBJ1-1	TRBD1	CASSVPDRVRTEAFF	TGTGCCAGCAGTGTCCCGGACAGGGTACGCACTGAAGCTTTCTTT
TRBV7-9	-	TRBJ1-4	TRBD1	CASSLLGGDEKLFF	TGTGCCAGCAGCCTTTTAGGGGGCGATGAAAAACTGTTTTTT
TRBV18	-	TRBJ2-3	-	CASSPPAASTDTQYF	TGTGCCAGCTCACCACCAGCGGCTAGCACAGATACGCAGTATTTT
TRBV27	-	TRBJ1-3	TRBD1	CASSSMSTGGPFSGNTIYF	TGTGCCAGCAGTTCTATGTCGACAGGGGGCCCATTCTCTGGAAACACCATATATTTT
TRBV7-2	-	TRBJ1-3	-	CASSRLGGAGGNTIYF	TGTGCCAGCAGCCGGCTGGGGGGGGCAGGTGGAAACACCATATATTTT
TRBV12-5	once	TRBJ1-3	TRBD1	CASGLVQGGFWNTIYF	TGTGCTAGTGGTTTGGTACAGGGGGGGTTTTGGAACACCATATATTTT
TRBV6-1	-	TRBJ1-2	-	CASSEAPGSAYGYTF	TGTGCCAGCAGTGAAGCACCGGGGTCGGCCTATGGCTACACCTTC
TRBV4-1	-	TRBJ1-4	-	CASSQDILRTNEKLFF	TGCGCCAGCAGCCAAGATATACTCCGGACTAATGAAAAACTGTTTTTT
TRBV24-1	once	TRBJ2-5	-	CATSEVKGRLETQYF	TGTGCCACCAGTGAGGTCAAGGGGCGGTTAGAGACCCAGTACTTC
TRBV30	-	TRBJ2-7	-	CAWSVGIEQYF	TGTGCCTGGAGTGTCGGGATCGAGCAGTACTTC
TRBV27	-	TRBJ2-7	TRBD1	CASSYDRDRTSQNF	TGTGCCAGCAGTTACGACCGGGACAGGACCAGTCAGAACTTC
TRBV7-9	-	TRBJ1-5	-	CASSSPGGTGNQPQHF	TGTGCCAGCAGCTCACCCGGGGGGACGGGCAATCAGCCCCAGCATTTT
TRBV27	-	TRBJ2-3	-	CASSEQGAWVTDTQYF	TGTGCCAGCAGTGAACAGGGAGCTTGGGTCACAGATACGCAGTATTTT
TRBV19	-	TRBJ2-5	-	CASSMQGTRQETQYF	TGTGCCAGTAGTATGCAAGGGACACGGCAAGAGACCCAGTACTTC
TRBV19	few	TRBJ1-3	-	CASGQLGGNTIYF	TGTGCCAGTGGACAGCTTGGGGGAAACACCATATATTTT
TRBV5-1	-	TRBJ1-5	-	CASSLSAGAGNQPQHF	TGCGCCAGCAGCTTGTCGGCGGGGGCCGGAAATCAGCCCCAGCATTTT
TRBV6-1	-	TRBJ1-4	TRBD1	CASSEARQGARKLFF	TGTGCCAGCAGTGAAGCGCGTCAGGGGGCGCGAAAACTGTTTTTT
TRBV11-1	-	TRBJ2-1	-	CASSLAGQGYNEQFF	TGTGCCAGCAGCTTAGCGGGCCAGGGCTACAATGAGCAGTTCTTC
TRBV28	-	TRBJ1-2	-	CASRKQGTGYGYTF	TGTGCCAGCAGAAAACAGGGAACGGGGTATGGCTACACCTTC
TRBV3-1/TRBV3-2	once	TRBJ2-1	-	CASSQGRLAGNEQFF	TGTGCCAGCAGCCAAGGGCGCCTAGCTGGGAATGAGCAGTTCTTC
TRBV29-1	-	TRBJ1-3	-	CSASGGLAGNTIYF	TGCAGTGCCTCGGGGGGGTTAGCTGGAAACACCATATATTTT
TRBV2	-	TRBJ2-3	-	CASRLLADTQYF	TGTGCCAGCAGGCTGTTAGCAGATACGCAGTATTTT
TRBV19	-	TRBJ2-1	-	CASTTSSYNEQFF	TGTGCCAGTACCACGAGCTCCTACAATGAGCAGTTCTTC
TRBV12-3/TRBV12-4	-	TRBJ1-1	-	CASSFLETAEAFF	TGTGCCAGCAGTTTTCTCGAAACGGCTGAAGCTTTCTTT
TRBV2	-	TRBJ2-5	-	CASNGQGLIQETQYF	TGTGCCAGCAATGGGCAGGGGTTGATCCAAGAGACCCAGTACTTC
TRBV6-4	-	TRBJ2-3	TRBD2	CASTDIAGGGTDTQYF	TGTGCCAGCACGGACATAGCGGGAGGAGGGACAGATACGCAGTATTTT
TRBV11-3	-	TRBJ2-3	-	CASSSTGATDTQYF	TGTGCCAGCAGCTCGACAGGTGCCACAGATACGCAGTATTTT
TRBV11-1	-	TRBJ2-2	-	CASSVPGWGELFF	TGTGCCAGCAGTGTCCCGGGGTGGGGGGAGCTGTTTTTT
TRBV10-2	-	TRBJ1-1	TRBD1	CASRKPGQGPHWTEAFF	TGCGCCAGCAGAAAGCCGGGACAGGGGCCCCATTGGACTGAAGCTTTCTTT
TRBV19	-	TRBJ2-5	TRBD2	CASSTQRGSETQYF	TGTGCCAGTAGTACCCAGCGGGGGTCGGAGACCCAGTACTTC
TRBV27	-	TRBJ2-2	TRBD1	CASRGGTGGLHTGELFF	TGTGCCAGCCGGGGAGGGACAGGGGGTCTTCACACCGGGGAGCTGTTTTTT
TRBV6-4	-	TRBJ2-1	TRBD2	CASSDRAGGNNEQFF	TGTGCCAGCAGTGACAGGGCGGGGGGGAACAATGAGCAGTTCTTC
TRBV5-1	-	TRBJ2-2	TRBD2	CASSREPTSGGTGELFF	TGCGCCAGCAGCCGTGAGCCGACTAGCGGGGGTACCGGGGAGCTGTTTTTT
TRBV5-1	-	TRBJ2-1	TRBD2	CASSQGTSGSNEQFF	TGCGCCAGCAGCCAAGGGACTAGCGGGAGCAATGAGCAGTTCTTC
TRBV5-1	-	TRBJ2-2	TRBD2	CASSALDHTSGRNTGELFF	TGCGCCAGCAGCGCCCTAGACCATACTAGCGGACGAAACACCGGGGAGCTGTTTTTT
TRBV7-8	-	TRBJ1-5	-	CASSLGLDQPQHF	TGTGCCAGCAGCTTAGGACTGGATCAGCCCCAGCATTTT
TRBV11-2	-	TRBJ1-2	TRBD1	CASSLDRVYGYTF	TGTGCCAGCAGCCTTGACAGGGTCTATGGCTACACCTTC
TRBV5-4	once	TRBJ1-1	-	CASSVDTEAFF	TGTGCCAGCAGCGTCGACACTGAAGCTTTCTTT
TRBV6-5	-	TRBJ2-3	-	CASSYQHPSTDTQYF	TGTGCCAGCAGTTACCAACACCCTAGCACAGATACGCAGTATTTT
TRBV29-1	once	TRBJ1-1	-	CSAETLNTEAFF	TGCAGCGCCGAAACACTGAACACTGAAGCTTTCTTT
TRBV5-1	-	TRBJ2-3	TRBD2	CASSSIAGAADTQYF	TGCGCCAGCAGCTCGATAGCGGGAGCCGCAGATACGCAGTATTTT
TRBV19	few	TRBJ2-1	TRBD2	CATLGLGESEQFF	TGTGCCACCCTGGGACTAGGAGAGAGTGAGCAGTTCTTC
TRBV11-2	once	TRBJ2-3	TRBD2	CASSSGVLAGGGDTQYF	TGTGCCAGCAGCTCGGGCGTACTAGCGGGAGGCGGCGATACGCAGTATTTT
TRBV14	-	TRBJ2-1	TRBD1	CASRSSGQGKWEQFF	TGTGCCAGCAGATCGTCGGGACAGGGAAAATGGGAGCAGTTCTTC
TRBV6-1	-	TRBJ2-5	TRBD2	CASSESGGGAFRKQETQYF	TGTGCCAGCAGTGAAAGTGGCGGGGGGGCCTTCAGAAAGCAAGAGACCCAGTACTTC
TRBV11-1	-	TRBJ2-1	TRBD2	CASSPGLVGEQFF	TGTGCCAGCAGCCCGGGACTAGTCGGTGAGCAGTTCTTC
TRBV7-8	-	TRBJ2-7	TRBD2	CASSLGTSGTTVQYF	TGTGCCAGCAGCTTAGGGACTAGCGGGACCACCGTGCAGTACTTC
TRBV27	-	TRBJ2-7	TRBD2	CASSLRGETYEQYF	TGTGCCAGCAGTTTACGGGGGGAAACCTACGAGCAGTACTTC
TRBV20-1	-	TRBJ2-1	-	CSASRGGAFDEQFF	TGCAGTGCTAGTAGAGGCGGGGCTTTCGATGAGCAGTTCTTC
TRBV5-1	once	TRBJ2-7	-	CASSPTGYEQYF	TGCGCCAGCAGCCCCACAGGCTACGAGCAGTACTTC